Shown below are 25 T cell receptor beta chains from a single sample sequenced in a study of cytomegalovirus exposure and HLA in healthy donors (dated 2017 in TCRdb). The library was made by the immunoSEQ multiplex PCR assay. A mixture of 60 forward primers for TCR Vbeta segments and 13 reverse primers for TCR Jbeta segments was used in the multiplex PCR. TCRdb limited this immuneACCESS table to in-frame rearrangements with V and J called. A share of clones is missing; checked studies link under half to unresolved V genes, and the rest is unexplained. The sample contains about 190,000 clones, around 80% of them found a single time. The ten largest clones take up about 1.1% of the sample. Input material: PBMCs. Receptors originate from a middle-aged woman in good health and CMV-seronegative.

The genes are TRBV5-1 and TRBJ2-5; a weak D match, TRBD1 (7 bases). This CDR3 contains 16 residues. Germline lookup yields CDR1 SGHRS and CDR2 YFSETQ. The V and J ends lost 4 bases and 4 bases respectively, with 20 bases between them. This CDR3 is CASSDQGGGGGETQYF. The CDR3 coding sequence is TGCGCCAGCAGCGACCAGGGGGGCGGAGGAGGAGAGACCCAGTACTTC.

The chain is built from TRBV29-1 and TRBJ1-1; TRBD1 agrees at 7 bases. Germline lookup yields CDR1 SQVTM and CDR2 ANQGSEA. The ends lost 4 bases at V and 2 bases at J; junction bases unmatched: 7. The CDR3 has 14 residues. The CDR3 here is CSVVGGGLNTEAFF. The DNA for the CDR3 is TGCAGCGTTGTAGGAGGGGGCCTCAACACTGAAGCTTTCTTT.

This clone was observed a few times. The chain employs TRBV11-1 and TRBJ1-1; D gene uncertain. CDR1 is SGHAT and CDR2 is FQDESV in the germline V gene (reference sequence). Trimming shortened V by 5 bases and J by 1 base, and 11 bases separated the two germline ends. The CDR3 is 14 amino acids. CDR3 sequence: CASSNRVTNTEAFF. For the CDR3, the DNA is TGTGCCAGCAGCAACCGGGTCACGAACACTGAAGCTTTCTTT.

The chain carries TRBV30 and TRBJ2-1; 10 bases match TRBD2. The CDR3 runs 14 residues. With V trimmed by 2 bases and J by 8 bases, 6 bases remained unmatched. Germline assignment: CDR1 GTSNPN and CDR2 SVGIG (reference sequence). CDR3 sequence reads: CAWSPGSGRYEQFF. The CDR3 DNA reads as TGTGCCTGGAGTCCCGGTAGCGGGAGGTATGAGCAGTTCTTC.

The chain recombines TRBV4-2 with TRBJ2-2; D ambiguous. CDR1 and CDR2 (germline): LGHNA, YNFKEQ. The CDR3 contains 15 residues. V lost 3 bases to trimming and J lost 5 bases, with 13 bases between them. CDR3 sequence reads: CASSHTDTQTGELFF. CDR3 bases: TGTGCCAGCAGCCACACCGACACACAAACCGGGGAGCTGTTTTTT.

The CDR3 protein is CASSSPRRLAGVVNEQFF. CDR3 DNA sequence: TGTGCCAGCAGCTCCCCCCGTAGGCTAGCGGGAGTGGTGAATGAGCAGTTCTTC. The genes are TRBV7-2 and TRBJ2-1; 10 nucleotides agree with TRBD2. This CDR3 is built from 18 residues. Germline V lookup: CDR1 SGHTA, CDR2 FQGNSA. Unmatched junction bases numbered 16, after V lost 4 bases and J lost 7 bases.

This clone was recorded once. The DNA of the CDR3 is TGTGCCAGCCGGGACAGGGGGGGAGGAAAACTGTTTTTT. Encoded protein: CASRDRGGGKLFF. The chain couples TRBV27 to TRBJ1-4; TRBD1 aligns across 11 bases. V lost 8 bases to trimming and J lost 10 bases; unmatched junction nucleotides: 6. CDR3 length: 13 amino acids. CDR1 MNHEY and CDR2 SMNVEV come from the germline V gene (reference sequence).

In this sample, this clone turned up once. V is TRBV19 and J is TRBJ1-1; maybe TRBD1 (6 bases). CDR3 size: 11 residues. Trimming took off 6 bases at V and 8 bases at J, with 10 bases between the two ends. Germline CDR1 reads LNHDA; CDR2 reads SQIVND (reference sequence). The CDR3 nucleotides are TGTGCCAGTAGCCCTGGGACAGAAGCTTTCTTT. It translates to CASSPGTEAFF. Together with reference TRBV19 and TRBJ1-1, the CDR3 gives the full variable domain: DGGITQSPKYLFRKEGQNVTLSCEQNLNHDAMYWYRQDPGQGLRLIYYSQIVNDFQKGDIAEGYSVSREKKESFPLTVTSAQKNPTAFYLCASSPGTEAFFGQGTRLTVV.

The chain has TRBV5-6 and TRBJ1-3; D gene unclear. Germline CDR1 reads SGHDT; CDR2 reads YYEEEE. V was pared by 4 bases and J by 0 bases, with 11 bases between. The CDR3 covers 15 residues. The CDR3 sequence is CASSAGSTSGNTIYF. CDR3 bases: TGTGCCAGCAGCGCTGGTAGTACCTCTGGAAACACCATATATTTT.

The CDR3 region is CASSSGVSGANVLTF. CDR3 nucleotide sequence: TGTGCCAGCAGCTCGGGAGTCTCTGGGGCCAACGTCCTGACTTTC. The V call is TRBV7-2, the J call TRBJ2-6; possible D gene TRBD2, 6 bases. The ends were cut back, 4 bases at V and 0 bases at J, with 7 bases in the middle. This CDR3 has 15 residues. Germline lookup yields CDR1 SGHTA and CDR2 FQGNSA.

The chain carries TRBV19 and TRBJ1-4; D may be TRBD1 (6 bases). Trimming cost V 4 bases and J 7 bases, with 16 bases left between them. This CDR3 spans 15 amino acids. Per germline, CDR1 LNHDA and CDR2 SQIVND (reference sequence). CDR3 nucleotides: TGTGCCAGTAGTACTGACAGGAGGATTGTTGAAAAACTGTTTTTT. Its protein product is CASSTDRRIVEKLFF. Supplemented by reference TRBV19 and TRBJ1-4, the full variable domain reads DGGITQSPKYLFRKEGQNVTLSCEQNLNHDAMYWYRQDPGQGLRLIYYSQIVNDFQKGDIAEGYSVSREKKESFPLTVTSAQKNPTAFYLCASSTDRRIVEKLFFGSGTQLSVL.

The rearrangement uses TRBV12-5 and TRBJ2-5, with TRBD1 identical over 9 bases. This CDR3 contains 14 residues. In germline, CDR1 is LGHNT, CDR2 FRNRAP. Trimming at V came to 6 bases and at J to 5 bases, leaving 7 bases not matched to a gene. In nucleotides, the CDR3 is TGTGCTAGTGGACGGGACAGGGCCCGGGAGACCCAGTACTTC. Encoded protein: CASGRDRARETQYF.

The chain couples TRBV25-1 to TRBJ2-1; the D is unclear. V shed 3 bases and J shed 3 bases, with 12 bases lying between them. Germline V gives CDR1 MGHDK, CDR2 SYGVNS. The CDR3 runs to 15 residues. This CDR3 is CASSDLLSSYNEQFF. The CDR3, as DNA: TGTGCCAGCAGTGATCTCTTGAGTAGCTACAATGAGCAGTTCTTC.

As to this clone: One end of the junction fails to match germline, which may point to a read error. The V call is TRBV19, the J call TRBJ1-2, with 10 nucleotides matching TRBD1. The CDR3 runs 15 residues. Germline V gene lookup returns CDR1 LNHDA and CDR2 SQIVND (reference sequence). The CDR3 region has the DNA TGTGCCAGTAACACTCTTTTGGGGACAGGGGAAACCATCTTCTTC. Translating it yields CASNTLLGTGETIFF.

This sequence joins TRBV10-1 and TRBJ2-7; 8 bases are a match to TRBD2. With V trimmed by 3 bases and J by 1 base, 29 bases remained unmatched. This CDR3 spans 23 amino acids. Germline CDR1 reads WNHNN; CDR2 reads SYGVQD (reference sequence). The CDR3 loop is CASSDRGLGTSRPSDWGSYEQYV. The CDR3 nucleotides read TGCGCCAGCAGTGATCGGGGACTAGGTACTAGCCGACCCTCAGATTGGGGGTCCTACGAGCAGTACGTC.

V gene TRBV6-1 combines with J gene TRBJ1-2; 9 bases are a match to TRBD1. V lost 6 bases, J lost 5 bases, and 7 bases stayed unmatched. This CDR3 is 14 amino acids long. The germline V gene encodes CDR1 MNHNS and CDR2 SASEGT. The CDR3 reads CASSAGTGRYGYTF. DNA of the CDR3: TGTGCCAGCAGCGCAGGGACAGGGAGATATGGCTACACCTTC.

This clone turned up a few times. This sequence joins TRBV5-1 and TRBJ2-7; maybe TRBD1 (6 bases). Trimming took off 4 bases at V and 0 bases at J, with 8 bases between the two ends. The germline CDR1 and CDR2 sequences are SGHRS and YFSETQ. The CDR3 covers 13 residues. The CDR3, as DNA: TGCGCCAGCAGCGGGGACAACTCCTACGAGCAGTACTTC. It translates to CASSGDNSYEQYF.

This clone appeared once. This chain connects TRBV6-8 to TRBJ1-5; D gene unclear. This CDR3 has 15 amino acids. Trimming pared 7 bases from V and 0 bases from J, leaving 13 bases between. Germline V gene sequence: CDR1 MNHGY, CDR2 SAAAGT. The CDR3 spells CASIRGGYSNQPQHF. CDR3 sequence (DNA): TGTGCCAGCATTCGTGGCGGTTATAGCAATCAGCCCCAGCATTTT.

Worth noting for this clone: This sample includes further DNA sequences coding for the same CDR3. The chain joins TRBV5-1 to TRBJ1-2, with a possible D match to TRBD1 (5 bases). The CDR3 has 13 amino acids. Germline CDR1 and CDR2: SGHRS and YFSETQ. The V end was cut by 0 bases, the J end by 3 bases, with 6 bases between. The CDR3 sequence is CASSLGGDYGYTF. The CDR3 DNA sequence: TGCGCCAGCAGCTTGGGGGGCGACTATGGCTACACCTTC. Full variable domain (rest looked up from reference TRBV5-1 and TRBJ1-2): KAGVTQTPRYLIKTRGQQVTLSCSPISGHRSVSWYQQTPGQGLQFLFEYFSETQRNKGNFPGRFSGRQFSNSRSEMNVSTLELGDSALYLCASSLGGDYGYTFGSGTRLTVV.

The table lists this clone with a few counts. The chain combines TRBV5-6 with TRBJ2-1; D uncertain. CDR1 is SGHDT and CDR2 is YYEEEE in the germline V gene. Trimming left V 3 bases short and J 0 bases short, with 10 bases between. The CDR3 is 15 residues long. The CDR3 coding sequence is TGTGCCAGCAGCTCTCTTAGAAGCTCCTACAATGAGCAGTTCTTC. Residues: CASSSLRSSYNEQFF.

V usage is TRBV5-8 and J usage is TRBJ2-7; D not resolved. CDR1 is SGHTS, CDR2 YDEGEE, per germline. Trimming took off 4 bases at V and 3 bases at J, with 8 bases between the two ends. The CDR3 has 12 residues. The CDR3 nucleotides read TGTGCCAGCAGCCGTAGCTTCTACGAGCAGTACGTC. Translated: CASSRSFYEQYV.

J is TRBJ1-2 and V is TRBV5-1, with D unresolved. Between the trimmed V and J ends, which lost 0 bases and 3 bases, there was a span of 9 bases. This CDR3 is built from 14 residues. Germline V gene lookup returns CDR1 SGHRS and CDR2 YFSETQ. CDR3 loop: CASSLGADYYGYTF. CDR3 DNA sequence: TGCGCCAGCAGCTTGGGGGCAGATTACTATGGCTACACCTTC.

The chain is built from TRBV15 and TRBJ1-2; D is uncertain. V was clipped by 0 bases and J by 4 bases, with 12 bases between them. From germline, CDR1 is LNHNV and CDR2 YYDKDF (reference sequence). This CDR3 spans 15 amino acids. The CDR3 DNA reads TGTGCCACCAGCAGAGATCAGGCACGACGCTATGGCTACACCTTC. This translates into CATSRDQARRYGYTF.

For this clone: At one end the junction does not follow the germline gene, possibly because of a read error. The V gene is TRBV7-9, the J gene TRBJ1-2; 8 bases are shared with TRBD1. Per germline, CDR1 SEHNR and CDR2 FQNEAQ (reference sequence). This CDR3 has 17 amino acids. CDR3 protein: CSSSLDPGGPRRDGYTF. CDR3 sequence (DNA): TGTTCCAGCAGCTTAGACCCAGGGGGCCCCCGGAGGGATGGCTACACCTTC.

The genes are TRBV9 and TRBJ2-7; TRBD2 agrees at 14 bases. V lost 3 bases, J lost 1 base, and 9 bases stayed unmatched. From germline, CDR1 is SGDLS and CDR2 YYNGEE. This CDR3 is built from 18 residues. The CDR3 sequence is CASSAEGLAGVSSYEQYF. For the CDR3, the DNA is TGTGCCAGCAGCGCAGAGGGACTAGCGGGAGTCAGTTCCTACGAGCAGTACTTC. Looking up the rest from reference TRBV9 and TRBJ2-7 gives the full variable domain: DSGVTQTPKHLITATGQRVTLRCSPRSGDLSVYWYQQSLDQGLQFLIQYYNGEERAKGNILERFSAQQFPDLHSELNLSSLELGDSALYFCASSAEGLAGVSSYEQYFGPGTRLTVT.